This TCR beta chain came from a study of T cell changes during pregnancy in multiple sclerosis. TCRdb's table, derived via immunoSEQ multiplex PCR, lists solely in-frame clones and lacks some. The sample lists more than 25,000 clones; around nine tenths were seen once. Trimming removed 7 bases from V and 7 bases from J; junction bases left unmatched: 11. CDR3 length: 15 amino acids. CDR1 is LNHDA and CDR2 is SQIVND in the germline V gene (reference sequence). The count of this clone is one. The chain joins TRBV19 to TRBJ1-5, with 9 bases lining up with TRBD1. This TCR was sampled from a female donor with multiple sclerosis, enrolled in a pregnancy study. Sequencing was performed on CD8+ T cells from peripheral blood mononuclear cells, taken before pregnancy. The CDR3 DNA follows: TGTGCCAGTATTCCCACGACAGGGGGAAACCAGCCCCAGCATTTT. Encoded protein: CASIPTTGGNQPQHF.